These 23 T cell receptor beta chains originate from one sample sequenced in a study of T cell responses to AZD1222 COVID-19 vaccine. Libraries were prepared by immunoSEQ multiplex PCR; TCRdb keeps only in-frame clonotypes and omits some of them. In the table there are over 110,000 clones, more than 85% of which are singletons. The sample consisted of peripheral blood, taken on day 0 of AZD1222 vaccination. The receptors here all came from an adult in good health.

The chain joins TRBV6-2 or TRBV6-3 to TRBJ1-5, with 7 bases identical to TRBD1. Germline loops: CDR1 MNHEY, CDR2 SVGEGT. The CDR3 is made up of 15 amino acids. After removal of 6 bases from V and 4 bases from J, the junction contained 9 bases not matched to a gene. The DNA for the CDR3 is TGTGCCAGCAGCGCCGCCCGACAGGGAAATCAGCCCCAGCATTTT. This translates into CASSAARQGNQPQHF.

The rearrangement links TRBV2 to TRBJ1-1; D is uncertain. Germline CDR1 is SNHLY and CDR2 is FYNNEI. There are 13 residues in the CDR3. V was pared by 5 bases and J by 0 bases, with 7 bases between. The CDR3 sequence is CASSIIMNTEAFF. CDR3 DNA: TGTGCCAGCAGTATAATTATGAACACTGAAGCTTTCTTT.

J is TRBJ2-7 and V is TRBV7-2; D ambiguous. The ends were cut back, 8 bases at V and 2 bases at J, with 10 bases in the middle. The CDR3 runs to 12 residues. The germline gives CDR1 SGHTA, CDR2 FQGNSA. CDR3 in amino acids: CASRDATYEQYF. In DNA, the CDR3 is TGTGCCAGCCGCGACGCAACCTACGAGCAGTACTTC. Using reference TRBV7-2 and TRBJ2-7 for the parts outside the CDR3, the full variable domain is GAGVSQSPSNKVTEKGKDVELRCDPISGHTALYWYRQSLGQGLEFLIYFQGNSAPDKSGLPSDRFSAERTGGSVSTLTIQRTQQEDSAVYLCASRDATYEQYFGPGTRLTVT.

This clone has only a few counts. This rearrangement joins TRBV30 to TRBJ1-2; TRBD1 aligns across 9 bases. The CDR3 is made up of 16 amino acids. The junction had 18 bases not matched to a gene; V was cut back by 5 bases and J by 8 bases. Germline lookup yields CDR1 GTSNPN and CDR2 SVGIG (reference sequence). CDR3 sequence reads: CAWYRDRVQGWGGYTF. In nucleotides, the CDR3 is TGTGCCTGGTACCGGGACAGGGTTCAAGGCTGGGGAGGCTACACCTTC.

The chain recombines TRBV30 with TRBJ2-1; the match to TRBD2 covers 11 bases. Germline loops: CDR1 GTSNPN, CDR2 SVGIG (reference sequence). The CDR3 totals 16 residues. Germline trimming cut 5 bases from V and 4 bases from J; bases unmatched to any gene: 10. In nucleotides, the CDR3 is TGTGCCTGGGGTAGCCCAGGGACTAGCGGATACAATGAGCAGTTCTTC. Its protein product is CAWGSPGTSGYNEQFF.

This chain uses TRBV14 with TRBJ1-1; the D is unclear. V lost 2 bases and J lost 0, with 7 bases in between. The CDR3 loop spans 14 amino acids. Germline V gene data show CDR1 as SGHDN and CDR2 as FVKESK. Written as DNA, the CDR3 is TGTGCCAGCAGCCAAAATCCCGTGAACACTGAAGCTTTCTTT. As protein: CASSQNPVNTEAFF.

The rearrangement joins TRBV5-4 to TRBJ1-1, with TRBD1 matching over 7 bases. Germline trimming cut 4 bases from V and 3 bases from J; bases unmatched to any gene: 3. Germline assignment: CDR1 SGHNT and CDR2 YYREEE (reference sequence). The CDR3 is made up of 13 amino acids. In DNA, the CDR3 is TGTGCCAGCAGCAACGACAGGGACACTGAAGCTTTCTTT. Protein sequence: CASSNDRDTEAFF.

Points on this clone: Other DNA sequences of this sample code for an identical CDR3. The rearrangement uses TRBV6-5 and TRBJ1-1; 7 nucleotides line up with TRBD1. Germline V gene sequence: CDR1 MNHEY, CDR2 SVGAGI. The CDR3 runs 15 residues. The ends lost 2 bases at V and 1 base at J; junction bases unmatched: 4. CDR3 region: CASSYGTGANTEAFF. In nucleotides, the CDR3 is TGTGCCAGCAGTTACGGAACAGGGGCGAACACTGAAGCTTTCTTT.

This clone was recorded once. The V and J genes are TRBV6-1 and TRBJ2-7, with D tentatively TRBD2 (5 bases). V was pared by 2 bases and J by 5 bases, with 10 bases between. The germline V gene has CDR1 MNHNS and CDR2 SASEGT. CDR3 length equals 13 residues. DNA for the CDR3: TGTGCCAGCAGTGAACCCGGGGTCCACGAGCAGTACTTC. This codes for CASSEPGVHEQYF.

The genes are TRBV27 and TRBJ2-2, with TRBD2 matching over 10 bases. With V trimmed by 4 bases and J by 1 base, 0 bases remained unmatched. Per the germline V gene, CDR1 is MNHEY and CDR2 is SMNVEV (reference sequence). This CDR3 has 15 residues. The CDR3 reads CASSSSGRNTGELFF. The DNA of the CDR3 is TGTGCCAGCAGTTCTAGCGGGAGGAACACCGGGGAGCTGTTTTTT.

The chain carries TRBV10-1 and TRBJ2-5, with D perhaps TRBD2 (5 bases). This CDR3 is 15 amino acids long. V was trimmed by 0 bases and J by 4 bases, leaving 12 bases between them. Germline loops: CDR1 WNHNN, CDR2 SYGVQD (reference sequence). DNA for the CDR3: TGCGCCAGCAGTGAGTCTCTGAGTGCGGGAGAGACCCAGTACTTC. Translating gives CASSESLSAGETQYF.

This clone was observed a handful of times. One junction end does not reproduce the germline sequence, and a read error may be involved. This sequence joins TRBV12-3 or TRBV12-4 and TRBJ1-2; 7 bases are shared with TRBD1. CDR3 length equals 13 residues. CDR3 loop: CASSYSQRDSRSF. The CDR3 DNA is TGTGCCAGCAGTTATTCTCAACGGGACAGCCGATCCTTC.

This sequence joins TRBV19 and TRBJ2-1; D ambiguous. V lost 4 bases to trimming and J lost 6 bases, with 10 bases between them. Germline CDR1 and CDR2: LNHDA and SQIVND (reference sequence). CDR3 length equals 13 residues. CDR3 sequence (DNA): TGTGCCAGTAGTACCTTCCTGTCCAATGAGCAGTTCTTC. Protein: CASSTFLSNEQFF.

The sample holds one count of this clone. DNA of the CDR3: TGTGCCAGCAGCCAGTCGATAAGCTACACCTTC. It encodes CASSQSISYTF. The chain has TRBV14 and TRBJ1-2; D gene unclear. Germline V gives CDR1 SGHDN, CDR2 FVKESK. V was clipped by 3 bases and J by 9 bases, with 8 bases between them. The CDR3 spans 11 residues.

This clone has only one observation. CDR3 nucleotide sequence: TGTGCCAGCAGCCTGGGAAGGACCATATATTTT. It yields the protein CASSLGRTIYF. This chain joins TRBV7-8 and TRBJ1-3; D gene ambiguous. The CDR3 runs 11 residues. The V end lost 5 bases, the J end lost 10 bases, and 9 bases lay between the germline ends. Germline CDR1 and CDR2: SGHVS and FQNEAQ.

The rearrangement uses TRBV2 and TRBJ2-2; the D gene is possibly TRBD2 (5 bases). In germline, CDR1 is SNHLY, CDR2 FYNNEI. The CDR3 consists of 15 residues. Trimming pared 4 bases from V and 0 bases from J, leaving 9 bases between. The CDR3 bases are TGTGCCAGCAGTGGGTCCGGGACGAACACCGGGGAGCTGTTTTTT. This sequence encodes CASSGSGTNTGELFF.

Written as DNA, the CDR3 is TGTGCCAGCAGCCAAAGTCGGGGGAATGATAATTCACCCCTCCACTTT. Its translation is CASSQSRGNDNSPLHF. J is TRBJ1-6 and V is TRBV4-2, with a tentative D call TRBD1 (5 bases). Germline V gives CDR1 LGHNA, CDR2 YNFKEQ. Trimming pared 2 bases from V and 5 bases from J, leaving 13 bases between. The CDR3 loop spans 16 amino acids.

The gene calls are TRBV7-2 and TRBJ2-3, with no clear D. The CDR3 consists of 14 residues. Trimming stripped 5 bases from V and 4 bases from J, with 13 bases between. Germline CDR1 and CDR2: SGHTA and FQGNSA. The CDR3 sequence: CASSPPSGPDTQYF. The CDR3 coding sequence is TGTGCCAGCAGCCCCCCTTCGGGCCCAGATACGCAGTATTTT. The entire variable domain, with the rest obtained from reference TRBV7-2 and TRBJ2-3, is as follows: GAGVSQSPSNKVTEKGKDVELRCDPISGHTALYWYRQSLGQGLEFLIYFQGNSAPDKSGLPSDRFSAERTGGSVSTLTIQRTQQEDSAVYLCASSPPSGPDTQYFGPGTRLTVL.

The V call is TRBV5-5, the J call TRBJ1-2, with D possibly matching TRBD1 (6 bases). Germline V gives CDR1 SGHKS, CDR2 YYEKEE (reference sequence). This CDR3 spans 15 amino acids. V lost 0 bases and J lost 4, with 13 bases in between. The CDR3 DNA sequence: TGTGCCAGCAGCTTGGCCGGGGGCCAGGGCTATGGCTACACCTTC. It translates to CASSLAGGQGYGYTF. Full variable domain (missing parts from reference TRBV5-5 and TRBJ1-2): DAGVTQSPTHLIKTRGQQVTLRCSPISGHKSVSWYQQVLGQGPQFIFQYYEKEERGRGNFPDRFSARQFPNYSSELNVNALLLGDSALYLCASSLAGGQGYGYTFGSGTRLTVV.

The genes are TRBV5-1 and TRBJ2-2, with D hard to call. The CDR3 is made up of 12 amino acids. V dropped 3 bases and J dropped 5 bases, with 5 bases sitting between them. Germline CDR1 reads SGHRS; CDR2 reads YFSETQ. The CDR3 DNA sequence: TGCGCCAGCAGCTCAGAAACCGGGGAGCTGTTTTTT. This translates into CASSSETGELFF.

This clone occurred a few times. This chain's CDR3 is CASTIWGGLADNEQFF. The CDR3 DNA is TGTGCCAGTACCATCTGGGGGGGACTAGCGGACAATGAGCAGTTCTTC. The rearrangement uses TRBV19 and TRBJ2-1, with TRBD2 identical over 11 bases. V lost 7 bases and J lost 5; bases outside the gene matches: 10. CDR1 and CDR2 (germline): LNHDA, SQIVND (reference sequence). This CDR3 spans 16 amino acids.

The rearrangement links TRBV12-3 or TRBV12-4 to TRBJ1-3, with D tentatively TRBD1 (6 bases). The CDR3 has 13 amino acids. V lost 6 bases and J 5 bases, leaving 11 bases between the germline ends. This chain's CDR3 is CASSGTTRNTIYF. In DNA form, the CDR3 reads TGTGCCAGCAGCGGGACAACCCGAAACACCATATATTTT.

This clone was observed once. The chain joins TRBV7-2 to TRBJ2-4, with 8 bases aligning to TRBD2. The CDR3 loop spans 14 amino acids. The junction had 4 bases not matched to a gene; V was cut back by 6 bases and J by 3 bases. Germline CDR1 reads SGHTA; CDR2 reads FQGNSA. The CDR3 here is CASSTGGDKNIQYF. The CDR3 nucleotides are TGTGCCAGCAGTACGGGAGGGGACAAAAACATTCAGTACTTC.